The present T cell receptor beta chain was sequenced within a study of blood T cell repertoires in COVID-19. Under the authors' procedure: Amplified reference gene primers provided the basis for estimating nucleated cell counts. Measured with immunoSEQ multiplex PCR; TCRdb has only the in-frame clones, and not every one. Clone size and V and J calls were adopted from that table, with D and trimming inferred from the DNA. The profile covers some 120,000 clones, with roughly 91% appearing a single time and about 1.6% taken by the ten largest. V gave up 3 bases and J gave up 8 bases; unmatched junction bases: 12. Germline CDR1 is SGHKS and CDR2 is YYEKEE (reference sequence). This CDR3 has 16 residues.

Material for sequencing was peripheral blood. This receptor was taken from a human donor in a cohort sampled during active COVID-19. This chain connects TRBV5-5 to TRBJ1-4; 8 nucleotides match TRBD1. In DNA form, the CDR3 reads TGTGCCAGCAGCTCATATCAGGGGGCGGTTGGGGAAAAACTGTTTTTT. This translates into CASSSYQGAVGEKLFF.